This record concerns one T cell receptor (beta chain) sequence. This clonotype has just a few counts. What antigen it recognizes has not been identified. No base quality information exists; no much larger clone differs at one position. There are 14 amino acids in the CDR3, from cysteine to phenylalanine inclusive. Only the CDR3 DNA is retained, 42 bases long and in frame from the first base. The junction shows trimming of 7 bases on V and 6 bases on J, plus 17 bases between the germline ends. Moderately to severely active disease, a Clinical Activity Score of at least 3, a NOSPECS grade of at least 4, and a duration under 3 months were present in ophthalmopathy patients. Patients with uncontrolled infections, other autoimmune diseases, pregnancy or lactation were excluded. Diagnoses were based on clinical symptoms, serum thyroxine and TRAb, thyroid ultrasound and orbital computed tomography. PBMCs were isolated from approximately 10 ml of fresh peripheral blood by Ficoll-Paque density gradient centrifugation. Total RNA was extracted using Trizol reagent, and RNA quality was assessed on an Agilent 2100 Bioanalyzer.

Amplification of TCR beta CDR3 regions was carried out from RNA transcripts. The first round of RT-PCR for the TCR CDR3 was performed with the HTBI primer set and the Qiagen OneStep RT-PCR kit. The libraries were constructed in a second round of multiplex PCR and then size-selected and purified. Libraries were sequenced paired-end with 100 bp reads on an Illumina HiSeq2000. The published analysis was carried out like this. SOAPnuke was used to process the raw data, with reads discarded if the reads contained adapters or uncalled bases, had a mean Phred below 15, or lacked an exact constant-primer or identifier match. High-quality paired reads were merged with COPE v1.2.5, and unique nucleotide sequences were defined as clonotypes. Clonotypes were aligned to IMGT TRBV, TRBD and TRBJ reference segments using MiTCR v1.1. The analysis was restricted to V-J combinations with a frequency above 0.0001, which together covered about 99% of the repertoires. The TCS score was defined as the ratio of F50 (clonal expansion) to E x V (chaos), calculated using BLOSUM62-based TCRdist between CDR3 peptides within each V-J. Welch's t-statistics and random forest reduced 450 to 600 V-J features to 13, which were used in a naive Bayes classifier (R e1071). TCRdb redid the processing of the public reads, applying fastp at Q25 and MiXCR, and retained in-frame beta chains. CDR3 protein sequences are deduplicated, and each keeps its most common genes and DNA. These V and J calls originate from TCRdb's pipeline instead of the authors' own analysis. The sample table contains a few hundred thousand distinct CDR3 sequences; only one count was recorded for approximately 15% of them. Jointly, the top ten make up approximately 3.5% of the sample.

This entry is derived from a study of T cells in Graves' hyperthyroidism and ophthalmopathy (dated by TCRdb to the late 2010s). For the study in its entirety: Peripheral blood samples were taken at initial diagnosis, before any treatment was given. To identify distinguishing TCR V-J signatures, a discovery cohort of some 100 patients was used, comprising 43 with Graves' ophthalmopathy and 57 with stable Graves' hyperthyroidism. The paper describes TCR Vbeta CDR3 sequencing of around 140 peripheral blood samples, made up of 43 ophthalmopathy patients, over 70 hyperthyroidism patients and 17 progressor patients. For training and testing, the approximately 92 patients in the discovery cohort were randomly divided in a 7:3 ratio. Prospective prediction of ophthalmopathy was tested in an independent validation cohort consisting of about 20 hyperthyroidism patients and around 16 patients who later progressed to ophthalmopathy. In about six Graves' hyperthyroidism patients, the study also compared T-cell repertoires from thyroid tissue with T-cell repertoires from blood. Once sampling was done, hyperthyroidism patients were given methimazole at a starting dose of 30 mg daily, whereas ophthalmopathy patients were given high-dose intravenous methylprednisolone.

Points the paper makes about the study in general: Blood samples also contained most of the expanded thyroid clonotypes (frequency above 0.001), which suggests that blood repertoires may reflect thyroid immune responses. No statistical method was used to set the sample size in advance, and investigators knew the group allocation. Ophthalmopathy was separated from stable hyperthyroidism by a 13 V-J signature model, with 85% to 90% sensitivity and just over 81% specificity obtained in cross-validation and 80%/75% obtained in testing. In validation, the model predicted progression to ophthalmopathy with roughly 70% sensitivity and around 72% specificity, a median of about six months before onset.

The receptor's source is a woman in her forties with Graves' ophthalmopathy. The chain is made from TRBV12-3 or TRBV12-4 and TRBJ2-3; the best D guess is TRBD1, with 5 bases matching. The material sequenced was blood. The nucleotide sequence reads as follows: TGTGCCAGCACCCTCAGGGCCAATGTCGATACGCAGTATTTT. Its protein product is CASTLRANVDTQYF.